This T cell receptor beta chain was found in a study of cytomegalovirus exposure and HLA in healthy donors. Concerning this clone itself: Its target is unknown.

Study-level results: TCR sequences were mostly rare, though some public TCRs occurred in many donors. It was reportedly the case that the classifier diagnosed cytomegalovirus status with high specificity and sensitivity.

Profiled with immunoSEQ multiplex PCR; TCRdb holds only in-frame clones, not every one. The table records some 120,000 clones, roughly 90% of them present only once. The sequence came from a man aged 30 to 45 in good health and CMV-seronegative. The sample consisted of PBMCs.

CDR3 sequence (DNA): TGCGCCAGCAGTGACGGGAGCGAGCAGTACTTC. This encodes CASSDGSEQYF. The J gene is TRBJ2-7, the V gene TRBV10-1, with TRBD2 as a possible D gene (6 bases). CDR3 length equals 11 residues. Germline assignment: CDR1 WNHNN and CDR2 SYGVQD (reference sequence). V dropped 3 bases and J dropped 6 bases, with 6 bases sitting between them.